This T cell receptor beta chain was recovered during a study of T cell responses to AZD1222 COVID-19 vaccine (dated by TCRdb to the early 2020s). Regarding the complete study: TCR sequencing covered more than 230 trial participants: 207 given two doses of AZD1222 and about 26 given two doses of MenACWY control vaccine. Trial participants were enrolled by age into 18-55, 56-69 and 70-plus year subgroups, with around 140, 26 and 57 TCR-sequenced participants respectively.

Interpreted using the paper, the time point label stands for: sample from adult after SARS-CoV-2 infection, after symptom onset. A couple of convalescent COVID-19 patients, sampled after symptom onset from adults with prior SARS-CoV-2 infection, were also TCR-sequenced for comparison. V loses 5 bases at its end and J loses 6 bases; junction bases beyond the gene matches: 2. Measured from the cysteine to the phenylalanine, the CDR3 is 14 residues long. The only DNA kept is the CDR3, 42 bases in frame from the first base. The germline V gene supplies CDR1 SGHVS and CDR2 FNYEAQ. The CDR3 regions of human TCRbeta chains were analyzed by immunosequencing. The paper's processing steps were these. Repertoire TCRs were matched against a reference library of SARS-CoV-2-specific TCRs generated with the MIRA antigen-specificity platform. Breadth was defined as the fraction of unique TCRs that were SARS-CoV-2-associated, and depth was defined as the fraction of total T cells that were SARS-CoV-2-associated. Using the MIRA data, each spike-specific TCR was assigned both to the spike region to which the TCR was reactive and to a CD4 or CD8 class. Log10-transformed breadth and depth values were compared by one-way ANOVA with Sidak's multiple comparisons tests. In its TCRdb copy, this immuneACCESS table keeps in-frame sequences only and misses some clones. Where compared with another copy, unresolved V genes explain less than half of these, and the others have no known cause. V and J calls and clone size are given by that table; D and trimming were obtained from the DNA. The sample contains 160,000 or so clones, less than 90% of them found a single time. The leading ten clones occupy approximately 6.6% of the sample.

Concerning this clone itself: Its cognate antigen has yet to be identified. No per-base quality is available; no much larger clone lies one base away.

Results and caveats for the whole study, not just this receptor: Participants were mostly white British, with more females than males. The authors suggested clonal diversity may have been underestimated. Because no day 14 peak-response samples were available, repertoires were characterized only after the peak T cell response. Conclusions about previously exposed vaccinees are limited because only six or seven AZD1222 recipients were SARS-CoV-2 seropositive at baseline. In the small 56-69-year group, the increase in depth fell short of significance, most likely because of low power. After two AZD1222 doses, both the breadth and the depth of spike-specific TCRs were significantly higher than at day 0 and than in MenACWY recipients. Nearly half of unique spike-specific TCRs reportedly recognized epitopes outside regions mutated in the B.1.351 and B.1.1.7 variants. Vaccine-associated CD4 TCRs spanned the whole spike protein, with dominant responses in regions 160-218 and 743-854.

The chain is encoded by TRBV7-6 joined to TRBJ2-4; TRBD2 fits 12 bases in the junction. This receptor was obtained from an adult who had recovered from COVID-19. The sequenced sample was peripheral blood, obtained after recovery from COVID-19. Here is the DNA: TGTGCCAGCAGCCCTAGCGGGAGGGCAAACATTCAGTACTTC. Its product reads: CASSPSGRANIQYF. Supplemented by the reference TRBV7-6 and TRBJ2-4 proteins around the CDR3, the complete variable domain is GAGVSQSPRYKVTKRGQDVALRCDPISGHVSLYWYRQALGQGPEFLTYFNYEAQQDKSGLPNDRFSAERPEGSISTLTIQRTEQRDSAMYRCASSPSGRANIQYFGAGTRLSVL.